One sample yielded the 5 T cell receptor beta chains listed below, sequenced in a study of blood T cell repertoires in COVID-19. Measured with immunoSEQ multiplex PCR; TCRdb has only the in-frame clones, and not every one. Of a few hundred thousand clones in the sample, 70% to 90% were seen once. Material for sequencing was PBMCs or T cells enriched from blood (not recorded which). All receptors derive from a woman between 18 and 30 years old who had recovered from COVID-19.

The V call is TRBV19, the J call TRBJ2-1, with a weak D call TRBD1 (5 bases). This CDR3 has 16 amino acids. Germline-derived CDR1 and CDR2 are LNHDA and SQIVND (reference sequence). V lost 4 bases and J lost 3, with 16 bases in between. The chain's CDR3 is CASSTGQQSFYNEQFF. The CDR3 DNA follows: TGTGCCAGTAGTACCGGACAACAAAGTTTCTACAATGAGCAGTTCTTC.

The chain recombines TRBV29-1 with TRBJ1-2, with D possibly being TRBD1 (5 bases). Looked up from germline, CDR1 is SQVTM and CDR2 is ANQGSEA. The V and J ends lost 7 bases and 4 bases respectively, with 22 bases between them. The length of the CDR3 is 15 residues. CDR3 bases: TGCAGCGCCAATCTGAGGCAGGGTGCTCTCTATGGCTACACCTTC. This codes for CSANLRQGALYGYTF.

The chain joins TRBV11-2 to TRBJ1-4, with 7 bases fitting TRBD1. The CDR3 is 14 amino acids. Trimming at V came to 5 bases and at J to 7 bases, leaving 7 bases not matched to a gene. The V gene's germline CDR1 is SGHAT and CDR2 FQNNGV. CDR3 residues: CASSKQGSVEKLFF. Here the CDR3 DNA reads TGTGCCAGCAGCAAACAGGGGAGTGTTGAAAAACTGTTTTTT.

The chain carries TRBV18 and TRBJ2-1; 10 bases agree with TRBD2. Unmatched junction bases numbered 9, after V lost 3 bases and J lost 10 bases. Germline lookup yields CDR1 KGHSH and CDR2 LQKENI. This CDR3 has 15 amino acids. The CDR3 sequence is CASSPSGGRRQEQFF. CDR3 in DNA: TGTGCCAGCTCACCTAGCGGGGGGCGGAGACAGGAGCAGTTCTTC.

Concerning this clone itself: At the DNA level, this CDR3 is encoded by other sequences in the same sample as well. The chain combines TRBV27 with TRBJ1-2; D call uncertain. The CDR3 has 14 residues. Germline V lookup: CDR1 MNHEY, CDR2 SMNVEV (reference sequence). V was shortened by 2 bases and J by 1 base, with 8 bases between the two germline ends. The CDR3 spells CASSLRGSNYGYTF. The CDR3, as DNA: TGTGCCAGCAGTTTACGGGGAAGTAACTATGGCTACACCTTC.